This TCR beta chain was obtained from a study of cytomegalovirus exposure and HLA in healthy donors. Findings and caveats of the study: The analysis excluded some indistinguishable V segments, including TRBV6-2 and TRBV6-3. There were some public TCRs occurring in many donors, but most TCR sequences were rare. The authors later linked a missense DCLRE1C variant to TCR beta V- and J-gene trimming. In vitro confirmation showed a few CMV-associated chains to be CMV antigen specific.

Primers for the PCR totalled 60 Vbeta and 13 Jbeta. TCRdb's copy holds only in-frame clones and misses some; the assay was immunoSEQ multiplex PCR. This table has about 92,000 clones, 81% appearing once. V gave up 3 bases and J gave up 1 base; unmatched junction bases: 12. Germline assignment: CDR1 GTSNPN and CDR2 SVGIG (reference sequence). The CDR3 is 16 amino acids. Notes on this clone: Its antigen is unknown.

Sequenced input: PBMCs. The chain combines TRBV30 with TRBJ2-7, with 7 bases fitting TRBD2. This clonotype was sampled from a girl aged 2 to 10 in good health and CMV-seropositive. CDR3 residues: CAWRTAGVLLSYEQYF. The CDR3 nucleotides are TGTGCCTGGAGGACGGCGGGGGTTCTCCTTTCCTACGAGCAGTACTTC.